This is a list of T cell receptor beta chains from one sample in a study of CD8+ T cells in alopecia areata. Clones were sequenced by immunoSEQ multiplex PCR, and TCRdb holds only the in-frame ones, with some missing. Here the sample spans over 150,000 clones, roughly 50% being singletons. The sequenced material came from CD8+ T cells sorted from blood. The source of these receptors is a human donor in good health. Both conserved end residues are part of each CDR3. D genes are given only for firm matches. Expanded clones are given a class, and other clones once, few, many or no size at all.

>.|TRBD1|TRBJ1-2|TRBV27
CASSYRTGYGYTF
TGTGCCAGCAGTTATCGGACAGGGTATGGCTACACCTTC
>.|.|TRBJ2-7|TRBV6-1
CASRGESSYEQYF
TGTGCCAGCAGGGGGGAGAGCTCCTACGAGCAGTACTTC
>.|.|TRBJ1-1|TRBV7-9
CASSFSEAGEAFF
TGTGCCAGCAGCTTTTCGGAGGCGGGGGAAGCTTTCTTT
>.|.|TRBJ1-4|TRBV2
CASIFLLQTNEKLFF
TGTGCCAGCATCTTTCTATTGCAAACTAATGAAAAACTGTTTTTT
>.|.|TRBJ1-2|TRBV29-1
CSVEASLSGNYGYTF
TGCAGCGTTGAAGCCAGCCTCTCAGGGAACTATGGCTACACCTTC
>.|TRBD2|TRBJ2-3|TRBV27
CASSFNSGGVRDTQYF
TGTGCCAGCAGTTTCAACAGCGGGGGAGTTAGAGATACGCAGTATTTT
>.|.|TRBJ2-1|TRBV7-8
CASSLRGVNYNEQFF
TGTGCCAGCAGCTTAAGGGGGGTTAACTACAATGAGCAGTTCTTC
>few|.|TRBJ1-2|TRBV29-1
CSVEDWARGYTF
TGCAGCGTTGAAGATTGGGCCCGCGGCTACACCTTC
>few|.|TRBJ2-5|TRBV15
CATSRDPGDETQYF
TGTGCCACCAGCAGAGATCCGGGAGACGAGACCCAGTACTTC
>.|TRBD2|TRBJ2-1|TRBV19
CASSLLAGLNEQFF
TGTGCCAGTAGTCTACTAGCGGGGTTGAATGAGCAGTTCTTC
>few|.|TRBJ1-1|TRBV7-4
CASSNKRDISNTEAFF
TGTGCCAGCAGCAACAAAAGGGACATCTCGAACACTGAAGCTTTCTTT
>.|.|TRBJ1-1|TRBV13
CASHLGGNTEAFF
TGTGCCAGCCACCTTGGTGGTAACACTGAAGCTTTCTTT
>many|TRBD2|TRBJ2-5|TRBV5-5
CASSLGTSAMETQYF
TGTGCCAGCAGCTTAGGAACTAGCGCAATGGAGACCCAGTACTTC
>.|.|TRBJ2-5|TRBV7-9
CASSSPQAETQYF
TGTGCCAGCAGCTCGCCCCAGGCGGAGACCCAGTACTTC
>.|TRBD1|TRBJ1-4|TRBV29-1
CSVRDSSTNEKLFF
TGCAGCGTCCGGGACAGTTCAACTAATGAAAAACTGTTTTTT
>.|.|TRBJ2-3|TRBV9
CASTRGASYPDTQYF
TGTGCCAGCACCAGAGGGGCTAGCTACCCAGATACGCAGTATTTT
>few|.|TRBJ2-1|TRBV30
CAWSPGTPYNEQFF
TGTGCCTGGAGTCCCGGGACACCTTACAATGAGCAGTTCTTC
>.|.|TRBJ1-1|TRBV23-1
CASSQGREIRDTEAFF
TGCGCCAGCAGTCAGGGCAGGGAGATAAGGGACACTGAAGCTTTCTTT
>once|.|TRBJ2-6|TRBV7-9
CASSPWARSGANVLTF
TGTGCCAGCAGCCCATGGGCCCGCTCTGGGGCCAACGTCCTGACTTTC
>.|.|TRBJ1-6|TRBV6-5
CATGGAGNSPLHF
TGTGCCACCGGCGGGGCAGGGAATTCACCCCTCCACTTT
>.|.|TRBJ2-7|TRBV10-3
CAISESGGYEQYF
TGTGCCATCAGTGAGTCAGGCGGCTACGAGCAGTACTTC
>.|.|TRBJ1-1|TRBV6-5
CASSLAETNTEAFF
TGTGCCAGCAGTTTAGCAGAGACGAACACTGAAGCTTTCTTT
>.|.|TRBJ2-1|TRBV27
CASSFLRGSYNEQFF
TGTGCCAGCAGTTTTCTCAGGGGCTCCTACAATGAGCAGTTCTTC
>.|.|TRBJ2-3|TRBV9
CASSGGGAGTDTQYF
TGTGCCAGCAGCGGAGGGGGTGCGGGCACAGATACGCAGTATTTT
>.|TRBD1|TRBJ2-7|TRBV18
CASSRGQGAAEQYF
TGTGCCAGCTCACGGGGACAGGGGGCAGCCGAGCAGTACTTC
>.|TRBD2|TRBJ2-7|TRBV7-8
CASSSRTSGGAYEQYF
TGTGCCAGCAGCTCCCGGACTAGCGGGGGGGCATACGAGCAGTACTTC
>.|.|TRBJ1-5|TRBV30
CAWSGGSKPNQPQHF
TGTGCCTGGAGTGGGGGCTCCAAGCCAAATCAGCCCCAGCATTTT
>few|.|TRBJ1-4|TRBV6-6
CASSYIATNEKLFF
TGTGCCAGCAGTTACATCGCTACTAATGAAAAACTGTTTTTT
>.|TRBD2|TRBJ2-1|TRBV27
CASSLGLARIEQFF
TGTGCCAGCAGCCTGGGACTAGCGCGTATTGAGCAGTTCTTC
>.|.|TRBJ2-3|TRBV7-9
CASSLTGGTDTQYF
TGTGCCAGCAGCTTAACCGGAGGGACAGATACGCAGTATTTT
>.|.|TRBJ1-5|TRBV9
CASSVASNQPQHF
TGTGCCAGCAGCGTAGCTAGCAATCAGCCCCAGCATTTT
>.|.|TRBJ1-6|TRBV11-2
CASSLDPAVSYNSPLHF
TGTGCCAGCAGCTTAGATCCGGCTGTGTCCTATAATTCACCCCTCCACTTT
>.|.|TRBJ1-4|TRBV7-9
CASSLAVNEKLFF
TGTGCCAGCAGCTTGGCAGTTAATGAAAAACTGTTTTTT
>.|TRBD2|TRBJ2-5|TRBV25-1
CASSDFLAGKETQYF
TGTGCCAGCAGTGACTTTCTAGCGGGGAAAGAGACCCAGTACTTC
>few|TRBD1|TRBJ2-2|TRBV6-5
CASRTGTGGTGELFF
TGTGCCAGCAGGACCGGGACAGGGGGCACCGGGGAGCTGTTTTTT
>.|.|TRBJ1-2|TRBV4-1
CASSQAKGDGYTF
TGCGCCAGCAGCCAGGCGAAGGGGGATGGCTACACCTTC
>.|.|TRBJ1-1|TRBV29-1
CSAGLLKAEAFF
TGCAGCGCCGGCCTCCTTAAGGCTGAAGCTTTCTTT
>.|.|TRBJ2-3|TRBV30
CACTTDTQYF
TGTGCCTGTACCACAGATACGCAGTATTTT
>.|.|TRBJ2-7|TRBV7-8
CASSYDSYEQYF
TGTGCCAGCAGCTACGACAGCTACGAGCAGTACTTC
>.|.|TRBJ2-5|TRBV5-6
CASSLRGGLETQYF
TGTGCCAGCAGCCTCCGAGGCGGCTTAGAGACCCAGTACTTC